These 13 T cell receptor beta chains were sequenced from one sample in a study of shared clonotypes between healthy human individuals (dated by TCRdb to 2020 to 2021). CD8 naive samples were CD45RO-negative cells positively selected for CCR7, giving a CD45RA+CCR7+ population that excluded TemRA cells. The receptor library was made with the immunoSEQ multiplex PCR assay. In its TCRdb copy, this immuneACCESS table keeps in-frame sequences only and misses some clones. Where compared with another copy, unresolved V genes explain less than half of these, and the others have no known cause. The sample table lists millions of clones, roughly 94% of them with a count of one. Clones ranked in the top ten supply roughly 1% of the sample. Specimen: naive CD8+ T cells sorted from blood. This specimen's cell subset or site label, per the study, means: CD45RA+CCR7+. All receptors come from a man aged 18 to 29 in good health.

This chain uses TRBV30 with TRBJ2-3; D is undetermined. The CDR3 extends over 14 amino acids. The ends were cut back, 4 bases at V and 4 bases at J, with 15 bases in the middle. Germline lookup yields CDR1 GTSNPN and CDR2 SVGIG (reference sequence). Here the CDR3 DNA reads TGTGCCTGGACGGCAACATTTTCAGCAGATACGCAGTATTTT. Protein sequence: CAWTATFSADTQYF.

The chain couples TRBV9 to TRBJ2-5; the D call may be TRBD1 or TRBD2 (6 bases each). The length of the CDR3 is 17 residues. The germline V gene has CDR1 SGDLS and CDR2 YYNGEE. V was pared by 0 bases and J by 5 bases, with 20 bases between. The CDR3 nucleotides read TGTGCCAGCAGCGTAGCTACGACTGGGGGGCGCGACGAGACCCAGTACTTC. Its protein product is CASSVATTGGRDETQYF. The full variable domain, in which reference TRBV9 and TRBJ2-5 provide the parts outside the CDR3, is DSGVTQTPKHLITATGQRVTLRCSPRSGDLSVYWYQQSLDQGLQFLIQYYNGEERAKGNILERFSAQQFPDLHSELNLSSLELGDSALYFCASSVATTGGRDETQYFGPGTRLLVL.

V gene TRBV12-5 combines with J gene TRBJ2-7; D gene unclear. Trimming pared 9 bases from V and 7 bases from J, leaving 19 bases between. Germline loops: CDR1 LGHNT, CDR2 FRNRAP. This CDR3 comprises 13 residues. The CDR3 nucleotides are TGTGCTAGCAGGACGCCGGGCATCAGAGAGCAGTACTTC. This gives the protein CASRTPGIREQYF.

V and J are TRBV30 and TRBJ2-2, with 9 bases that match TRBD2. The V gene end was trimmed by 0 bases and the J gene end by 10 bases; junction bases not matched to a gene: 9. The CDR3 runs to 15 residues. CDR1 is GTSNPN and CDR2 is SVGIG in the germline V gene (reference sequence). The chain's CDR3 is CAWSVGAGGEEELFF. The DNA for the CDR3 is TGTGCCTGGAGTGTAGGGGCGGGAGGGGAGGAGGAGCTGTTTTTT.

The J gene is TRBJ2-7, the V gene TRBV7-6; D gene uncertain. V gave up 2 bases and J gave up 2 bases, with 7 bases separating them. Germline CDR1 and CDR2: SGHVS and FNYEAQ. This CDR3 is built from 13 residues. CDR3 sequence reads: CASSLNPTYEQYF. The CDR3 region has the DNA TGTGCCAGCAGCTTAAACCCGACCTACGAGCAGTACTTC.

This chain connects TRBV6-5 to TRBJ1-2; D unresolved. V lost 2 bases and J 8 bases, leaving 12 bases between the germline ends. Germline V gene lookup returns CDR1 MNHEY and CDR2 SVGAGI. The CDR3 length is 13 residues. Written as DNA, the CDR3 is TGTGCCAGCAGTTACGGAGGGTTCGAAGGCTACACCTTC. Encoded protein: CASSYGGFEGYTF.

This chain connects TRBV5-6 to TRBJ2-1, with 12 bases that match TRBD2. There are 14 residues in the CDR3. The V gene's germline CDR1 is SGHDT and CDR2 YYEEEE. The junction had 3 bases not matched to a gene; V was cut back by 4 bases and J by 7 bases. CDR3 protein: CASSVGLAGNEQFF. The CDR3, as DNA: TGTGCCAGCAGCGTAGGACTAGCGGGGAATGAGCAGTTCTTC.

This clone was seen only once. CDR3 coding DNA: TGCAGCGTTGAAGATTGGGGTGGGTCCTACGAGCAGTACTTC. The encoded protein is CSVEDWGGSYEQYF. The J gene is TRBJ2-7, the V gene TRBV29-1; D is ambiguous. There are 14 residues in the CDR3. V was pared by 0 bases and J by 1 base, with 10 bases between. The germline CDR1 and CDR2 sequences are SQVTM and ANQGSEA.

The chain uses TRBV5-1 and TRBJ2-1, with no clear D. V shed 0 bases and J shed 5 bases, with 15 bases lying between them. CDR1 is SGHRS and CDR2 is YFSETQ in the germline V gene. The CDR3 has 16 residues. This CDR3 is CASSLVPESLNNEQFF. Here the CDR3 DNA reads TGCGCCAGCAGCTTGGTCCCAGAGTCTCTTAACAATGAGCAGTTCTTC.

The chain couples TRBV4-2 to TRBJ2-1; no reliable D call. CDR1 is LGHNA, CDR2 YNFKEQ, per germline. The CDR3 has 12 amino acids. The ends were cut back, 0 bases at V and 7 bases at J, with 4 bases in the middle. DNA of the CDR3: TGTGCCAGCAGCCAAGAGGCTAATGAGCAGTTCTTC. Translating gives CASSQEANEQFF.

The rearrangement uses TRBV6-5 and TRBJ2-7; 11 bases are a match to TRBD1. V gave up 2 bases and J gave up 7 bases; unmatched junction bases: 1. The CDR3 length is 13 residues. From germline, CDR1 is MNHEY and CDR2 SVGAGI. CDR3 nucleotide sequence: TGTGCCAGCAGTTACGGACAGGGGGCTGAGCAGTACTTC. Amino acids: CASSYGQGAEQYF.

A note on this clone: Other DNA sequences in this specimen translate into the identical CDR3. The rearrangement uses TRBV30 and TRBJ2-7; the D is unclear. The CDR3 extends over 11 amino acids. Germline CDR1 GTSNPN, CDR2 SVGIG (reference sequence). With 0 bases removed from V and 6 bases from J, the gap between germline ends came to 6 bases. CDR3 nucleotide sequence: TGTGCCTGGAGTGTAGGGCTCGAGCAGTACTTC. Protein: CAWSVGLEQYF.

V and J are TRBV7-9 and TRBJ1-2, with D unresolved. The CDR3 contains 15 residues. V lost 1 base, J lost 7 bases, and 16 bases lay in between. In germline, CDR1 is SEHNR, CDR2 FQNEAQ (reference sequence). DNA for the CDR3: TGTGCCAGCAGCTTAGGCCGGGATCCGCGGCGTGGCTACACCTTC. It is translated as CASSLGRDPRRGYTF.